This entry lists 32 T cell receptor beta chains sequenced from one sample in a study of CD8 T cells in ankylosing spondylitis. MiXCR, applied by TCRdb to the 5' RACE reads, yields one record per CDR3 protein. The sample includes about 130,000 distinct CDR3 sequences, roughly 8.8% of them seen just once. The sample consisted of blood, either unsorted or a sorted T cell fraction (not recorded which). These receptors were collected from a male donor with ankylosing spondylitis or in good health (not recorded which).

The V gene is TRBV5-1, the J gene TRBJ1-6; 7 positions match TRBD1. Losses at the gene ends were 2 bases for V and 6 bases for J; bases not matched to a gene: 8. Germline V gives CDR1 SGHRS, CDR2 YFSETQ. CDR3 size: 16 residues. The CDR3: CASSFYGTASNSPLHF. In nucleotides, the CDR3 is TGCGCCAGCAGCTTCTACGGGACAGCCTCTAATTCACCCCTCCACTTT.

The J gene is TRBJ1-1, the V gene TRBV5-1; 11 positions match TRBD1. Germline V lookup: CDR1 SGHRS, CDR2 YFSETQ. Trimming removed 0 bases from V and 2 bases from J; junction bases left unmatched: 3. The CDR3 sequence is 16 residues long. CDR3 protein: CASSLVGQGANTEAFF. CDR3 DNA sequence: TGCGCCAGCAGCTTGGTCGGACAGGGGGCCAACACTGAAGCTTTCTTT. The full variable domain, in which reference TRBV5-1 and TRBJ1-1 provide the parts outside the CDR3, is KAGVTQTPRYLIKTRGQQVTLSCSPISGHRSVSWYQQTPGQGLQFLFEYFSETQRNKGNFPGRFSGRQFSNSRSEMNVSTLELGDSALYLCASSLVGQGANTEAFFGQGTRLTVV.

This clonotype was counted at least ten times. The rearrangement uses TRBV28 and TRBJ2-1, with D possibly TRBD2 on 5 matching bases. CDR1 is MDHEN and CDR2 is SYDVKM in the germline V gene. Trimming pared 2 bases from V and 0 bases from J, leaving 8 bases between. The CDR3 length is 15 residues. The CDR3 coding sequence is TGTGCCAGCAGTTTACGAGGGAGCTCCTACAATGAGCAGTTCTTC. It translates to CASSLRGSSYNEQFF.

This chain joins TRBV4-3 and TRBJ1-2; D is undetermined. This CDR3 has 14 residues. Germline V gene data show CDR1 as LGHNA and CDR2 as YSLEER. The V and J ends lost 1 base and 10 bases respectively, with 16 bases between them. In nucleotides, the CDR3 is TGCGCCAGCAGCCAAGGCCTACAGTCCGCTGTCTACACCTTC. The encoded protein is CASSQGLQSAVYTF.

The sample holds a few counts of this clonotype. The chain combines TRBV25-1 with TRBJ2-3, with D possibly matching TRBD2 (5 bases). V lost 4 bases, J lost 2 bases, and 13 bases lay in between. The CDR3 sequence is 15 residues long. Germline CDR1 and CDR2: MGHDK and SYGVNS. As DNA, the CDR3 is TGTGCCAGCAGTGGGCTGACGGAGGTCACAGATACGCAGTATTTT. It specifies CASSGLTEVTDTQYF.

This clonotype showed up just a few times. The genes are TRBV4-2 and TRBJ1-2; 7 positions match TRBD1. The CDR3 contains 13 residues. V lost 4 bases to trimming and J lost 7 bases; unmatched junction nucleotides: 6. Germline loops: CDR1 LGHNA, CDR2 YNFKEQ. The CDR3 sequence is CASSPARDSGYTF. In nucleotides, the CDR3 is TGTGCCAGCAGCCCAGCCCGGGACAGTGGCTACACCTTC.

This rearrangement joins TRBV7-9 to TRBJ2-3; 7 nucleotides agree with TRBD1. The ends lost 4 bases at V and 2 bases at J; junction bases unmatched: 6. The CDR3 is made up of 15 amino acids. The germline CDR1 and CDR2 sequences are SEHNR and FQNEAQ (reference sequence). The CDR3 loop is CASSSKGAATDTQYF. CDR3 bases: TGTGCCAGCAGCTCAAAGGGGGCAGCCACAGATACGCAGTATTTT.

This clonotype was detected ten times or more. The chain uses TRBV12-3 or TRBV12-4 and TRBJ1-5; D not certain. V lost 5 bases to trimming and J lost 5 bases, with 7 bases between them. The CDR3 has 12 residues. The CDR3 DNA reads as TGTGCCAGCAGTCCGGGGTATCAGCCCCAGCATTTT. This codes for CASSPGYQPQHF.

J is TRBJ1-6 and V is TRBV7-2; D is possibly TRBD1 (6 bases). The CDR3 has 14 amino acids. Trimming stripped 5 bases from V and 9 bases from J, with 14 bases between. The V gene's germline CDR1 is SGHTA and CDR2 FQGNSA. The CDR3 is CASSPRTVGSPLHF. The CDR3 nucleotides are TGTGCCAGCAGCCCTCGGACAGTAGGTTCACCCCTCCACTTT. Complete variable domain (other parts from reference TRBV7-2 and TRBJ1-6): GAGVSQSPSNKVTEKGKDVELRCDPISGHTALYWYRQSLGQGLEFLIYFQGNSAPDKSGLPSDRFSAERTGGSVSTLTIQRTQQEDSAVYLCASSPRTVGSPLHFGNGTRLTVT.

V is TRBV4-3 and J is TRBJ2-7, with D maybe TRBD2 (6 bases). The V end lost 0 bases, the J end lost 3 bases, and 18 bases lay between the germline ends. Germline CDR1 is LGHNA and CDR2 is YSLEER. The CDR3 spans 17 residues. In DNA form, the CDR3 reads TGCGCCAGCAGCCAAGATTGGGGTACGGGGGTTATCTACGAGCAGTACTTC. Its translation: CASSQDWGTGVIYEQYF.

This clonotype was recorded many times. The chain couples TRBV20-1 to TRBJ2-7; 9 bases match TRBD1. The V segment lost 6 bases and the J segment 1 base; nucleotides outside the gene matches: 10. The CDR3 consists of 15 residues. Germline lookup yields CDR1 DFQATT and CDR2 SNEGSKA (reference sequence). Written as DNA, the CDR3 is TGCAGTGCCAGAAACCGGGACAGGGCGTCCTACGAGCAGTACTTC. Its protein is CSARNRDRASYEQYF.

This clonotype was observed at least ten times. This chain connects TRBV5-5 to TRBJ2-7; 7 nucleotides align to TRBD1. Per germline, CDR1 SGHKS and CDR2 YYEKEE (reference sequence). Unmatched junction bases numbered 10, after V lost 4 bases and J lost 0 bases. There are 16 residues in the CDR3. In DNA form, the CDR3 reads TGTGCCAGCAGCCGAGGCGCGACAGGGAACTCCTACGAGCAGTACTTC. Protein product: CASSRGATGNSYEQYF.

In this sample, this clonotype turned up many times. The chain has TRBV5-1 and TRBJ2-7, with D possibly TRBD1 on 5 matching bases. The CDR3 consists of 13 residues. Between the trimmed V and J ends, which lost 0 bases and 3 bases, there was a span of 7 bases. CDR1 is SGHRS, CDR2 YFSETQ, per germline. The CDR3 DNA reads TGCGCCAGCAGCTTGGGACAGAACTACGAGCAGTACTTC. Protein: CASSLGQNYEQYF.

This clonotype was seen at least ten times. This chain links TRBV19 with TRBJ2-5; 9 bases align to TRBD2. CDR1 LNHDA and CDR2 SQIVND come from the germline V gene (reference sequence). The CDR3 covers 14 residues. Trimming removed 4 bases from V and 3 bases from J; junction bases left unmatched: 3. This CDR3 is CASSTLAGEETQYF. CDR3 nucleotides: TGTGCCAGTAGTACCTTAGCGGGAGAAGAGACCCAGTACTTC. Full variable domain (missing parts from reference TRBV19 and TRBJ2-5): DGGITQSPKYLFRKEGQNVTLSCEQNLNHDAMYWYRQDPGQGLRLIYYSQIVNDFQKGDIAEGYSVSREKKESFPLTVTSAQKNPTAFYLCASSTLAGEETQYFGPGTRLLVL.

This clonotype was found many times. The chain recombines TRBV20-1 with TRBJ2-5, with 7 bases that match TRBD2. V gave up 5 bases and J gave up 7 bases; unmatched junction bases: 13. The V gene's germline CDR1 is DFQATT and CDR2 SNEGSKA (reference sequence). The CDR3 sequence is 14 residues long. The CDR3 region has the DNA TGCAGTGCTGCAAGTGATCTTAGGGAGGGGACCCAGTACTTC. This sequence encodes CSAASDLREGTQYF.

This clonotype has at least ten counts. The V call is TRBV7-3, the J call TRBJ2-1; TRBD2 matches 13 bases. The V gene's germline CDR1 is SGHTA and CDR2 FQGTGA. The CDR3 contains 16 residues. Trimming took 4 bases from V and 5 from J; bases not matched to a gene: 5. The CDR3 nucleotides read TGTGCCAGCAGCTCTCAGGGACTAGCGGGGAACAATGAGCAGTTCTTC. This translates into CASSSQGLAGNNEQFF.

The chain recombines TRBV14 with TRBJ2-1; 10 bases map to TRBD2. This CDR3 has 16 amino acids. The germline V gene encodes CDR1 SGHDN and CDR2 FVKESK. V lost 1 base and J lost 6; bases outside the gene matches: 6. In nucleotides, the CDR3 is TGTGCCAGCAGCCAAGCCCTAGCGGGAGTGTCCAATGAGCAGTTCTTC. Protein product: CASSQALAGVSNEQFF.

This chain uses TRBV10-3 with TRBJ2-3, with 8 bases identical to TRBD2. Germline trimming cut 6 bases from V and 4 bases from J; bases unmatched to any gene: 9. Germline V CDR1 and CDR2: ENHRY, SYGVKD. This CDR3 has 15 amino acids. The CDR3: CAISPGLAAADTQYF. As DNA, the CDR3 is TGTGCCATCAGCCCCGGACTAGCCGCGGCAGATACGCAGTATTTT.

This clonotype was picked up a small number of times. The J gene is TRBJ2-5, the V gene TRBV7-3, with 8 bases identical to TRBD1. Per the germline V gene, CDR1 is SGHTA and CDR2 is FQGTGA. V lost 5 bases to trimming and J lost 5 bases; unmatched junction nucleotides: 10. The CDR3 extends over 15 amino acids. The CDR3 region is CASSRGQAGVETQYF. CDR3 bases: TGTGCCAGCAGCCGGGGACAGGCTGGAGTGGAGACCCAGTACTTC.

This clonotype was counted only a few times. The chain employs TRBV7-2 and TRBJ1-2; TRBD1 is a possible D gene (5 bases). Germline-derived CDR1 and CDR2 are SGHTA and FQGNSA. The CDR3 runs 16 residues. Trimming left V 2 bases short and J 4 bases short, with 17 bases between. CDR3: CASSLNGGFSGYGYTF. The CDR3 DNA sequence: TGTGCCAGCAGCTTAAACGGGGGGTTTTCCGGCTATGGCTACACCTTC.

The V gene is TRBV6-1, the J gene TRBJ2-1, with 8 bases lining up with TRBD2. Germline CDR1 and CDR2: MNHNS and SASEGT. This CDR3 comprises 14 residues. V dropped 6 bases and J dropped 8; count of bases not matched to a gene: 9. CDR3 amino acids: CASRTGTRSYEQFF. CDR3 bases: TGTGCCAGCAGAACCGGGACTAGATCCTATGAGCAGTTCTTC.

This clonotype has a count of ten or more. The chain links TRBV5-4 to TRBJ2-7, with TRBD1 matching 9 bases. Germline V lookup: CDR1 SGHNT, CDR2 YYREEE (reference sequence). The ends lost 2 bases at V and 4 bases at J; junction bases unmatched: 7. The CDR3 spans 15 residues. The CDR3 loop reads CASSLPGQGTYEQYF. Here the CDR3 DNA reads TGTGCCAGCAGCTTACCGGGACAGGGTACTTACGAGCAGTACTTC.

This clonotype was detected many times. The chain links TRBV4-2 to TRBJ2-7; 10 bases fit TRBD2. This CDR3 region has 14 residues. The germline V gene has CDR1 LGHNA and CDR2 YNFKEQ. J was trimmed by 3 bases and V by 4 bases; bases with no gene match: 3. In DNA, the CDR3 is TGTGCCAGCAGCCCGGGACTAGCGAACTACGAGCAGTACTTC. Encoded protein: CASSPGLANYEQYF.

This clonotype showed up many times. V usage is TRBV15 and J usage is TRBJ2-5; TRBD1 matches 7 bases. Germline loops: CDR1 LNHNV, CDR2 YYDKDF (reference sequence). Trimming took 4 bases from V and 0 from J; bases not matched to a gene: 11. The CDR3 covers 17 residues. The CDR3 spells CATSTPQGREYQETQYF. CDR3 DNA: TGTGCCACCAGCACACCACAGGGGCGTGAGTACCAAGAGACCCAGTACTTC.

V usage is TRBV5-6 and J usage is TRBJ2-4; 8 bases fit TRBD1. Germline values: CDR1 SGHDT, CDR2 YYEEEE. The CDR3 is made up of 17 amino acids. J lost 7 bases, V lost 4 bases, and 16 bases had no gene match. In DNA, the CDR3 is TGTGCCAGCAGCACCACCGGACAGGGAGGTCCGAGCAACATTCAGTACTTC. It is translated as CASSTTGQGGPSNIQYF.

This clonotype was observed at least ten times. V gene TRBV15 combines with J gene TRBJ2-7; D not resolved. V dropped 0 bases and J dropped 2 bases, with 14 bases sitting between them. This CDR3 is 16 amino acids long. Germline V gene lookup returns CDR1 LNHNV and CDR2 YYDKDF (reference sequence). CDR3 region: CATSRDLTDGTYEQYF. CDR3 bases: TGTGCCACCAGCAGAGATTTAACGGATGGAACCTACGAGCAGTACTTC.

This clonotype has ten or more counts. The chain has TRBV7-2 and TRBJ2-7, with a tentative D call TRBD1 (5 bases). Germline CDR1 reads SGHTA; CDR2 reads FQGNSA. Trimming removed 1 base from V and 4 bases from J, with 14 bases in between. There are 15 residues in the CDR3. Here the CDR3 DNA reads TGTGCCAGCAGCTTAGATACACCCCCAGGGTACGAGCAGTACTTC. It translates to CASSLDTPPGYEQYF.

This clonotype was seen a handful of times. The V and J genes are TRBV7-8 and TRBJ1-1; 9 bases are a match to TRBD1. Looked up from germline, CDR1 is SGHVS and CDR2 is FQNEAQ. There are 14 residues in the CDR3. With V trimmed by 5 bases and J by 11 bases, 12 bases remained unmatched. The CDR3 loop is CASSNYEQGAGAFF. The CDR3 DNA reads TGTGCCAGCAGCAACTATGAACAGGGGGCGGGGGCTTTCTTT.

This clonotype was observed many times. The chain recombines TRBV4-2 with TRBJ2-2, with TRBD2 matching 14 bases. J gave up 2 bases and V 1 base, and 9 bases lay outside the gene matches. The V gene's germline CDR1 is LGHNA and CDR2 YNFKEQ. CDR3 size: 20 residues. The CDR3 coding sequence is TGTGCCAGCAGCCAAGTCTTCCCTGGGACTAGCGGGAGAAACACCGGGGAGCTGTTTTTT. This codes for CASSQVFPGTSGRNTGELFF.

This clonotype was observed many times. The V and J genes are TRBV20-1 and TRBJ1-6, with D possibly being TRBD1 (5 bases). Germline-derived CDR1 and CDR2 are DFQATT and SNEGSKA (reference sequence). The germline V and J ends were trimmed by 5 bases and 7 bases, with 18 bases remaining between them. The CDR3 sequence is 15 residues long. CDR3: CSAGPSQGANSPLHF. In DNA, the CDR3 is TGCAGTGCTGGCCCCTCTCAGGGCGCGAATTCACCCCTCCACTTT.

This clonotype was counted at least ten times. V and J are TRBV20-1 and TRBJ2-5, with TRBD2 matching over 9 bases. The germline gives CDR1 DFQATT, CDR2 SNEGSKA (reference sequence). This CDR3 is 15 amino acids long. Trimming cost V 5 bases and J 4 bases; bases outside gene matches: 11. This CDR3 is CSAGEGLAVRETQYF. The DNA of the CDR3 is TGCAGTGCTGGGGAGGGACTAGCAGTTCGAGAGACCCAGTACTTC.

The rearrangement joins TRBV4-2 to TRBJ2-7; a possible D gene is TRBD1 (6 bases). CDR1 LGHNA and CDR2 YNFKEQ come from the germline V gene. The CDR3 extends over 15 amino acids. V gave up 4 bases and J gave up 1 base, with 14 bases separating them. CDR3 coding DNA: TGTGCCAGCAGCCCGAGCCTGCAGGGGTCCTACGAGCAGTACTTC. Its translation: CASSPSLQGSYEQYF.